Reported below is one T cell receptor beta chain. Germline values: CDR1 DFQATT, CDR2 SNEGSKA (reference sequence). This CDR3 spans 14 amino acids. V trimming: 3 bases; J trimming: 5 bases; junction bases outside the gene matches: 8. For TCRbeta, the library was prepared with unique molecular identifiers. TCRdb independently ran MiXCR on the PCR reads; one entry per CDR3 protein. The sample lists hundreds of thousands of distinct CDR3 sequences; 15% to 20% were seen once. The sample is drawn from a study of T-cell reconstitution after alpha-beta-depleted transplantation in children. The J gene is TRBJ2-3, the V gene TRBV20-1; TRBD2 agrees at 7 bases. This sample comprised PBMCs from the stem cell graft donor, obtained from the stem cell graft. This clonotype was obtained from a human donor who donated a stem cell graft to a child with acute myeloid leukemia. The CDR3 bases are TGCAGTGCTAGGGGCAGCGGGGTGGGAGATACGCAGTATTTT. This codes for CSARGSGVGDTQYF.